The T cell receptor (beta chain) described here comes from a study of shared clonotypes between healthy human individuals. The CDR3 is 15 residues long. V was clipped by 1 base and J by 7 bases; unmatched bases: 7. Per the germline V gene, CDR1 is PRHDT and CDR2 is FYEKMQ (reference sequence). Terminally differentiated effector memory CD45RA+ cells were excluded from the naive CD8 cells, which were CD45RO-negative and positively selected for CCR7. Caucasian adults living in Nashville, Tennessee, provided all samples. Produced via immunoSEQ multiplex PCR; TCRdb's table is partial and in-frame only. The sample has 650,000 to 800,000 clones, just over 90% seen once; the top ten hold more than 20%.

This receptor was obtained from a man aged 25-40 years in good health. The chain recombines TRBV13 with TRBJ2-1, with 7 bases that match TRBD2. What was sequenced was naive CD8+ T cells sorted from blood. CDR3 region: CASSLDAGVLNEQFF. The CDR3 DNA follows: TGTGCCAGCAGCTTAGATGCGGGAGTCTTAAATGAGCAGTTCTTC.